The 32 T cell receptor beta chains in this list originate from one sample, sequenced in a study of cytomegalovirus exposure and HLA in healthy donors. Repertoires were generated with immunoSEQ multiplex PCR, while TCRdb's copy carries only in-frame clones and drops some. The data hold nearly 200,000 clones, with 84% observed a single time. Source material: PBMCs. The source is a woman aged 25-40 years in good health and CMV-seropositive.

J is TRBJ1-5 and V is TRBV6-6, with D possibly TRBD1 on 5 matching bases. V was trimmed by 0 bases and J by 3 bases, leaving 12 bases between them. The CDR3 totals 16 residues. Germline CDR1 and CDR2: MNHNY and SVGAGI (reference sequence). DNA for the CDR3: TGTGCCAGCAGTTACTCCGAAGGACACCCCAATCAGCCCCAGCATTTT. Translated: CASSYSEGHPNQPQHF.

The J gene is TRBJ2-7, the V gene TRBV27; 8 bases are shared with TRBD1. CDR1 and CDR2 (germline): MNHEY, SMNVEV (reference sequence). This CDR3 region has 15 residues. V lost 4 bases, J lost 0 bases, and 5 bases stayed unmatched. The CDR3 reads CASSSTGTGSYEQYF. Here the CDR3 DNA reads TGTGCCAGCAGTTCAACCGGGACAGGCTCCTACGAGCAGTACTTC.

The chain joins TRBV11-2 to TRBJ1-1, with a possible D match to TRBD1 (6 bases). V was cut by 3 bases and J by 11 bases, with 13 bases left in between. CDR1 and CDR2 (germline): SGHAT, FQNNGV. The CDR3 consists of 12 residues. The CDR3 loop reads CASSFDRRSAFF. DNA of the CDR3: TGTGCCAGCAGCTTCGACAGGCGAAGCGCTTTCTTT.

The V and J genes are TRBV9 and TRBJ2-5; TRBD2 matches 10 bases. This CDR3 spans 15 amino acids. V was clipped by 3 bases and J by 4 bases; unmatched bases: 6. In germline, CDR1 is SGDLS, CDR2 YYNGEE. The CDR3, as DNA: TGTGCCAGCAGCGCCCCGCTAGCGGGAGTAGAGACCCAGTACTTC. Translated: CASSAPLAGVETQYF.

The V gene is TRBV18, the J gene TRBJ1-1; 12 bases are a match to TRBD1. The CDR3 is 16 residues long. V trimming: 5 bases; J trimming: 3 bases; junction bases outside the gene matches: 7. Germline V gene data show CDR1 as KGHSH and CDR2 as LQKENI. CDR3 in amino acids: CASSSGTGGRYTEAFF. The CDR3 bases are TGTGCCAGCTCATCCGGGACAGGGGGCAGGTACACTGAAGCTTTCTTT.

This clone showed up just once. DNA of the CDR3: TGTGCCAGCAGTTACTCCCCGGTAAGCTCCTACAATGAGCAGTTCTTC. Protein sequence: CASSYSPVSSYNEQFF. J is TRBJ2-1 and V is TRBV6-5; D call uncertain. V was trimmed by 0 bases and J by 0 bases, leaving 9 bases between them. The germline V gene encodes CDR1 MNHEY and CDR2 SVGAGI. This CDR3 region has 16 residues.

The rearrangement links TRBV29-1 to TRBJ2-3, with a possible D match to TRBD1 (6 bases). This CDR3 comprises 14 residues. Germline V gives CDR1 SQVTM, CDR2 ANQGSEA. V lost 5 bases and J lost 2, with 14 bases in between. CDR3 loop: CSVPPPGVTDTQYF. The CDR3 DNA follows: TGCAGCGTTCCGCCCCCAGGGGTCACAGATACGCAGTATTTT.

This clone was observed once. CDR3 protein: CASIRWGEGHYEQYF. CDR3 nucleotides: TGCGCCAGTATAAGATGGGGGGAGGGCCACTACGAGCAGTACTTC. V is TRBV10-1 and J is TRBJ2-7; 7 nucleotides line up with TRBD2. Germline V gives CDR1 WNHNN, CDR2 SYGVQD (reference sequence). The CDR3 contains 15 residues. Losses at the gene ends were 9 bases for V and 3 bases for J; bases not matched to a gene: 14.

This clone was recorded many times. The chain links TRBV5-8 to TRBJ2-7; 9 bases line up with TRBD1. With V trimmed by 4 bases and J by 2 bases, 4 bases remained unmatched. The CDR3 has 14 amino acids. The germline V gene encodes CDR1 SGHTS and CDR2 YDEGEE. This chain's CDR3 is CASSDGTGPYEQYF. The CDR3 DNA reads TGTGCCAGCAGCGATGGGACAGGGCCCTACGAGCAGTACTTC.

The chain couples TRBV10-3 to TRBJ2-1; 7 bases align to TRBD2. This CDR3 contains 17 residues. Germline CDR1 ENHRY, CDR2 SYGVKD. Losses at the gene ends were 3 bases for V and 1 base for J; bases not matched to a gene: 9. The CDR3 reads CAISDSGEGRSYNEQFF. The CDR3 DNA reads as TGTGCCATCAGTGATTCGGGGGAGGGCCGTTCCTACAATGAGCAGTTCTTC.

The chain employs TRBV27 and TRBJ2-7; maybe TRBD2 (7 bases). Trimming left V 3 bases short and J 2 bases short, with 14 bases between. This CDR3 contains 15 residues. Germline V CDR1 and CDR2: MNHEY, SMNVEV (reference sequence). The CDR3 DNA is TGTGCCAGCAGTTTTAGCCGGCGGGGGCCCTACGAGCAGTACTTC. It translates to CASSFSRRGPYEQYF.

The chain links TRBV6-1 to TRBJ2-7; D is possibly TRBD1 (6 bases). The CDR3 spans 13 residues. CDR1 and CDR2 from the germline V gene are MNHNS and SASEGT. V was trimmed by 5 bases and J by 4 bases, leaving 12 bases between them. Here the CDR3 reads CASSTTGLYEQYF. The CDR3, as DNA: TGTGCCAGCAGTACGACAGGATTATACGAGCAGTACTTC.

The V call is TRBV15, the J call TRBJ2-3; 7 positions agree with TRBD1. CDR1 is LNHNV and CDR2 is YYDKDF in the germline V gene (reference sequence). The CDR3 sequence is 15 residues long. V dropped 3 bases and J dropped 7; count of bases not matched to a gene: 10. The CDR3 sequence: CATSSLKTGLYTQYF. The CDR3 region has the DNA TGTGCCACCAGCAGCCTCAAGACAGGGCTATATACGCAGTATTTT.

This chain uses TRBV11-2 with TRBJ2-7, with a weak D call TRBD2 (6 bases). CDR3 length: 18 residues. Germline V gene data show CDR1 as SGHAT and CDR2 as FQNNGV. V was cut by 2 bases and J by 0 bases, with 20 bases left in between. The CDR3 nucleotides read TGTGCCAGCAGCTTACGGAAAGATAGCGGTCTAAGCTCCTACGAGCAGTACTTC. The encoded protein is CASSLRKDSGLSSYEQYF. The entire variable domain, with the rest obtained from reference TRBV11-2 and TRBJ2-7, is as follows: EAGVAQSPRYKIIEKRQSVAFWCNPISGHATLYWYQQILGQGPKLLIQFQNNGVVDDSQLPKDRFSAERLKGVDSTLKIQPAKLEDSAVYLCASSLRKDSGLSSYEQYFGPGTRLTVT.

V usage is TRBV30 and J usage is TRBJ1-3; TRBD1 matches at 10 bases. There are 16 residues in the CDR3. CDR1 is GTSNPN, CDR2 SVGIG, per germline (reference sequence). The V and J ends lost 0 bases and 2 bases, in that order; junction bases with no gene match: 4. CDR3 region: CAWSVPGTGAGNTIYF. CDR3 nucleotides: TGTGCCTGGAGTGTCCCCGGGACAGGGGCTGGAAACACCATATATTTT.

The rearrangement uses TRBV6-5 and TRBJ2-7; 9 positions match TRBD2. Germline CDR1 is MNHEY and CDR2 is SVGAGI. The CDR3 contains 15 residues. V was pared by 0 bases and J by 8 bases, with 8 bases of the junction left unmatched. This CDR3 reads CASSYSIAGEGKQYF. In DNA form, the CDR3 reads TGTGCCAGCAGTTACTCGATAGCGGGGGAAGGCAAGCAGTACTTC.

The chain employs TRBV4-1 and TRBJ2-7, with D possibly matching TRBD1 (6 bases). Germline V gives CDR1 MGHRA, CDR2 YSYEKL. Trimming stripped 4 bases from V and 4 bases from J, with 17 bases between. The CDR3 spans 15 residues. CDR3 region: CASSPDPVQGYEQYF. CDR3 bases: TGCGCCAGCAGCCCGGATCCCGTACAGGGATACGAGCAGTACTTC.

This clone is medium-sized in the sample. The chain has TRBV6-5 and TRBJ2-7; D uncertain. This CDR3 spans 13 amino acids. V was clipped by 2 bases and J by 1 base, with 6 bases between them. The germline CDR1 and CDR2 sequences are MNHEY and SVGAGI. Written as DNA, the CDR3 is TGTGCCAGCAGTTACGCGGAATCCTACGAGCAGTACTTC. This gives the protein CASSYAESYEQYF.

J is TRBJ1-3 and V is TRBV9, with TRBD1 matching 7 bases. CDR1 is SGDLS and CDR2 is YYNGEE in the germline V gene. This CDR3 has 14 amino acids. The junction had 7 bases not matched to a gene; V was cut back by 2 bases and J by 8 bases. The CDR3 nucleotides are TGTGCCAGCAGCGTCGGACAGGCTAGGGACACCATATATTTT. Amino acid sequence: CASSVGQARDTIYF.

This chain connects TRBV14 to TRBJ2-7, with 10 bases aligning to TRBD2. The J segment lost 6 bases and the V segment lost 4 bases, leaving 15 bases of the junction unmatched. The CDR3 sequence is 17 residues long. The germline CDR1 and CDR2 sequences are SGHDN and FVKESK. CDR3 residues: CASSRAVLAGGLVEQYF. The CDR3 DNA is TGTGCCAGCAGCCGAGCAGTCTTAGCGGGAGGTCTCGTCGAGCAGTACTTC. The variable domain in full, completed from reference TRBV14 and TRBJ2-7, reads EAGVTQFPSHSVIEKGQTVTLRCDPISGHDNLYWYRRVMGKEIKFLLHFVKESKQDESGMPNNRFLAERTGGTYSTLKVQPAELEDSGVYFCASSRAVLAGGLVEQYFGPGTRLTVT.

Only one count was recorded for this clone. This chain joins TRBV29-1 and TRBJ2-7; D is unclear. From germline, CDR1 is SQVTM and CDR2 ANQGSEA. The CDR3 spans 12 residues. V lost 6 bases and J 2 bases, leaving 11 bases between the germline ends. The DNA for the CDR3 is TGCAGCGTGATAACAGAAGCCTACGAGCAGTACTTC. It encodes CSVITEAYEQYF.

The V call is TRBV6-1, the J call TRBJ2-7, with 12 bases fitting TRBD2. J was trimmed by 7 bases and V by 3 bases; bases with no gene match: 4. The CDR3 runs 14 residues. CDR1 is MNHNS and CDR2 is SASEGT in the germline V gene. The CDR3 sequence: CASSDLAGGREQYF. The CDR3 region has the DNA TGTGCCAGCAGTGACCTAGCGGGGGGGAGAGAGCAGTACTTC.

This clone occurred a few times. V is TRBV29-1 and J is TRBJ2-6, with 9 bases identical to TRBD1. The CDR3 extends over 14 amino acids. The V and J ends lost 6 bases and 8 bases, in that order; junction bases with no gene match: 8. From germline, CDR1 is SQVTM and CDR2 ANQGSEA. The CDR3 is CSVSPGQGTNVLTF. The CDR3 DNA reads as TGCAGCGTGTCTCCGGGACAGGGTACCAACGTCCTGACTTTC.

The chain has TRBV9 and TRBJ2-2; 7 positions match TRBD1. The V and J ends lost 5 bases and 7 bases, in that order; junction bases with no gene match: 8. The germline gives CDR1 SGDLS, CDR2 YYNGEE. The CDR3 sequence is 14 residues long. CDR3 loop: CASRETGVGGELFF. CDR3 DNA: TGTGCCAGCAGAGAAACAGGGGTTGGCGGGGAGCTGTTTTTT.

The V and J genes are TRBV2 and TRBJ2-1; TRBD2 matches at 7 bases. The CDR3 is 15 residues long. V shed 4 bases, J shed 0 bases, and the junction held 3 bases outside the gene matches. Germline CDR1 SNHLY, CDR2 FYNNEI. CDR3 loop: CASSVSGISYNEQFF. DNA for the CDR3: TGTGCCAGCAGTGTCAGCGGGATCTCCTACAATGAGCAGTTCTTC. The full variable domain, rest sourced from reference TRBV2 and TRBJ2-1, is EPEVTQTPSHQVTQMGQEVILRCVPISNHLYFYWYRQILGQKVEFLVSFYNNEISEKSEIFDDQFSVERPDGSNFTLKIRSTKLEDSAMYFCASSVSGISYNEQFFGPGTRLTVL.

V usage is TRBV7-6 and J usage is TRBJ2-1; 14 bases map to TRBD2. There are 16 residues in the CDR3. Germline V gives CDR1 SGHVS, CDR2 FNYEAQ. V shed 1 base, J shed 8 bases, and the junction held 4 bases outside the gene matches. This CDR3 reads CASSLGGLAGAYEQFF. CDR3 coding DNA: TGTGCCAGCAGCTTAGGGGGACTAGCGGGAGCATATGAGCAGTTCTTC.

The chain links TRBV10-3 to TRBJ2-7; the match to TRBD2 covers 8 bases. There are 14 residues in the CDR3. Germline V gives CDR1 ENHRY, CDR2 SYGVKD. V shed 5 bases and J 7 bases; nucleotides not matched to a gene: 10. For the CDR3, the DNA is TGTGCCATCAGTCCAGCGGGAGAGAGTCGGGAGCAGTACTTC. Translation gives CAISPAGESREQYF.

This clone was seen a single time. The chain employs TRBV18 and TRBJ1-1; TRBD1 matches at 7 bases. CDR1 is KGHSH, CDR2 LQKENI, per germline. CDR3 length equals 13 residues. J gave up 8 bases and V 6 bases, and 9 bases lay outside the gene matches. The CDR3 region is CASSLRGTEEAFF. DNA of the CDR3: TGTGCCAGCTCCCTACGGGGGACAGAAGAAGCTTTCTTT.

In nucleotides, the CDR3 is TGTGCCAGCAGTTTGGGAACTAGCGGGGTTATGGGGACCCAGTACTTC. This sequence encodes CASSLGTSGVMGTQYF. The chain combines TRBV28 with TRBJ2-5; 10 bases align to TRBD2. There are 16 residues in the CDR3. Germline V CDR1 and CDR2: MDHEN, SYDVKM. The ends lost 3 bases at V and 7 bases at J; junction bases unmatched: 11.

The rearrangement joins TRBV9 to TRBJ2-1; tentative D call: TRBD2 (5 bases). This CDR3 region has 14 residues. With 7 bases removed from V and 4 bases from J, the gap between germline ends came to 15 bases. From germline, CDR1 is SGDLS and CDR2 YYNGEE. CDR3 sequence: CASSLSSSYNEQFF. The CDR3 coding sequence is TGTGCCAGCTCTCTTTCTAGCTCATACAATGAGCAGTTCTTC.

The V gene is TRBV6-1, the J gene TRBJ1-5; tentatively, D is TRBD1 (6 bases). Germline values: CDR1 MNHNS, CDR2 SASEGT. This CDR3 comprises 15 residues. The ends were cut back, 5 bases at V and 4 bases at J, with 15 bases in the middle. DNA for the CDR3: TGTGCCAGCAGTTTAGTACGGGGGGCAAATCAGCCCCAGCATTTT. It specifies CASSLVRGANQPQHF.

The chain has TRBV30 and TRBJ2-1, with TRBD2 matching 7 bases. The CDR3 loop spans 16 amino acids. The germline V gene has CDR1 GTSNPN and CDR2 SVGIG (reference sequence). With V trimmed by 0 bases and J by 11 bases, 16 bases remained unmatched. The CDR3 spells CAWSVLRAGDGGKQFF. The CDR3 nucleotides read TGTGCCTGGAGTGTACTTAGGGCGGGAGATGGGGGTAAGCAGTTCTTC. Full variable domain (rest looked up from reference TRBV30 and TRBJ2-1): SQTIHQWPATLVQPVGSPLSLECTVEGTSNPNLYWYRQAAGRGLQLLFYSVGIGQISSEVPQNLSASRPQDRQFILSSKKLLLSDSGFYLCAWSVLRAGDGGKQFFGPGTRLTVL.